The 13 T cell receptor beta chains given below trace back to one sample, sequenced in a study of radiotherapy plus CTLA-4 blockade in lung cancer. TCRdb keeps only in-frame clones here, not all; method: immunoSEQ multiplex PCR. The table records about 120,000 clones, about 83% of them present only once. This sample comprised peripheral blood, obtained from a patient treated with radiotherapy plus ipilimumab. Source of these receptors: a human donor with non-small cell lung cancer who had a partial response to radiotherapy plus ipilimumab.

The V gene is TRBV19, the J gene TRBJ2-1, with D possibly being TRBD2 (6 bases). Germline loops: CDR1 LNHDA, CDR2 SQIVND (reference sequence). Trimming took 4 bases from V and 3 from J, leaving 13 bases between them. This CDR3 has 15 residues. The CDR3 bases are TGTGCCAGTAGTAACGAGGGAGGAGGCTACAATGAGCAGTTCTTC. Its translation is CASSNEGGGYNEQFF.

This clone has a single count. This chain connects TRBV5-4 to TRBJ2-7; a weak D match, TRBD2 (6 bases). Trimming removed 3 bases from V and 0 bases from J, with 10 bases in between. CDR1 and CDR2 (germline): SGHNT, YYREEE (reference sequence). CDR3 length: 14 amino acids. CDR3 DNA sequence: TGTGCCAGCAGCTGGGACTCCGGCTCCTACGAGCAGTACTTC. Protein: CASSWDSGSYEQYF.

This clone was seen once. This chain uses TRBV25-1 with TRBJ1-2, with D possibly being TRBD1 (6 bases). Germline assignment: CDR1 MGHDK and CDR2 SYGVNS. Trimming left V 3 bases short and J 5 bases short, with 7 bases between. CDR3 length: 12 residues. This chain's CDR3 is CASSETGYGYTF. In nucleotides, the CDR3 is TGTGCCAGCAGTGAGACAGGATATGGCTACACCTTC.

V is TRBV7-2 and J is TRBJ2-2; 9 bases are a match to TRBD2. V lost 5 bases to trimming and J lost 5 bases; unmatched junction nucleotides: 9. This CDR3 has 16 residues. CDR1 and CDR2 (germline): SGHTA, FQGNSA. CDR3 sequence: CASSTRGLAGTGELFF. In nucleotides, the CDR3 is TGTGCCAGCAGCACTAGGGGTCTAGCGGGAACCGGGGAGCTGTTTTTT.

The chain recombines TRBV29-1 with TRBJ2-7; perhaps TRBD1 as D (6 bases). With 8 bases removed from V and 2 bases from J, the gap between germline ends came to 28 bases. The length of the CDR3 is 17 residues. Germline V gene data show CDR1 as SQVTM and CDR2 as ANQGSEA. The CDR3 DNA is TGCAGCTCCTGGCAGGGGTGGGCACCCCGCGGCCCCTACGAGCAGTACGTC. It is translated as CSSWQGWAPRGPYEQYV.

The chain recombines TRBV30 with TRBJ2-5, with 7 bases aligning to TRBD2. Near its end, the DNA agrees better with TRBJ2-7, so the J call may be wrong. The CDR3 length is 12 residues. CDR1 is GTSNPN and CDR2 is SVGIG in the germline V gene (reference sequence). The CDR3 loop reads CAWSTRTSEQYF. CDR3 in DNA: TGTGCCTGGAGTACCCGGACTAGCGAGCAGTACTTC.

The CDR3, as DNA: TGTGCCGGTACCCATTATACAGGGGGAACGCAGTATTTT. It is translated as CAGTHYTGGTQYF. The chain employs TRBV6-1 and TRBJ2-3; TRBD1 matches 8 bases. The junction had 13 bases not matched to a gene; V was cut back by 11 bases and J by 9 bases. The CDR3 is made up of 13 amino acids. Germline CDR1 is MNHNS and CDR2 is SASEGT.

This sequence joins TRBV6-5 and TRBJ2-3; 8 bases align to TRBD1. Trimming cost V 4 bases and J 1 base; bases outside gene matches: 4. CDR1 and CDR2 from the germline V gene are MNHEY and SVGAGI. The CDR3 runs to 15 residues. The CDR3 DNA sequence: TGTGCCAGCAGTTTTACAGGGGGTGGCACAGATACGCAGTATTTT. It yields the protein CASSFTGGGTDTQYF.

This clone was seen once. The chain is built from TRBV6-5 and TRBJ2-7; perhaps TRBD2 as D (5 bases). The germline CDR1 and CDR2 sequences are MNHEY and SVGAGI. The CDR3 sequence is 14 residues long. The V end lost 7 bases, the J end lost 0 bases, and 13 bases lay between the germline ends. The CDR3 spells CASTPSGPSYEQYV. The CDR3, as DNA: TGTGCCAGCACGCCAAGCGGCCCCTCCTACGAGCAGTACGTC.

The chain employs TRBV6-1 and TRBJ1-1, with D possibly being TRBD1 (6 bases). V lost 7 bases to trimming and J lost 1 base, with 13 bases between them. The CDR3 loop spans 14 amino acids. From germline, CDR1 is MNHNS and CDR2 SASEGT. CDR3 coding DNA: TGTGCCAGCACCGAAACAGGGAAGAACACTGAAGCTTTCTTT. It yields the protein CASTETGKNTEAFF.

The chain employs TRBV29-1 and TRBJ1-3, with 8 positions matching TRBD1. Per the germline V gene, CDR1 is SQVTM and CDR2 is ANQGSEA. V gave up 6 bases and J gave up 4 bases; unmatched junction bases: 2. The CDR3 length is 12 residues. The CDR3 DNA sequence: TGCAGCGTGAGGACAGGGGGAAACACCATATATTTT. It yields the protein CSVRTGGNTIYF.

The chain recombines TRBV7-6 with TRBJ2-7; the match to TRBD1 covers 11 bases. This CDR3 contains 12 residues. J was trimmed by 4 bases and V by 8 bases; bases with no gene match: 1. Germline V gene data show CDR1 as SGHVS and CDR2 as FNYEAQ. Here the CDR3 reads CASGTGGYEQYF. DNA of the CDR3: TGTGCCAGCGGGACAGGGGGTTACGAGCAGTACTTC.

The chain couples TRBV7-9 to TRBJ1-4; tentatively, D is TRBD1 (6 bases). Looked up from germline, CDR1 is SEHNR and CDR2 is FQNEAQ (reference sequence). With 5 bases removed from V and 3 bases from J, the gap between germline ends came to 19 bases. The CDR3 is made up of 17 amino acids. CDR3 residues: CASSRIIIQGPNEKLFF. The CDR3 nucleotides are TGTGCCAGCAGCCGAATAATAATACAGGGACCTAATGAAAAACTGTTTTTT. Drawing the rest from reference TRBV7-9 and TRBJ1-4, the complete variable domain is DTGVSQNPRHKITKRGQNVTFRCDPISEHNRLYWYRQTLGQGPEFLTYFQNEAQLEKSRLLSDRFSAERPKGSFSTLEIQRTEQGDSAMYLCASSRIIIQGPNEKLFFGSGTQLSVL.